This TCR beta chain comes out of a study of graft-versus-host responses after intestinal transplantation. Overall study context: Each recipient received anti-thymocyte globulin induction, then tacrolimus and steroids for 2 to 3 years. Study results and caveats: The presence of high graft-versus-host to host-versus-graft clonal ratios in allografts characterized patients with graft-donor T cell macrochimerism. The study associated peak circulating GvH clone levels with early post-transplant HvG declines. Recipient bone marrow held GvH clones, some seen earlier in ileum or blood.

The CDR3 runs 16 residues. CDR1 and CDR2 from the germline V gene are SNHLY and FYNNEI. Trimming took 3 bases from V and 4 from J, leaving 18 bases between them. Lamina propria and intraepithelial lymphocytes were released by processing graft tissue. With respect to this clone: The target antigen is unknown.

Clones were sequenced by immunoSEQ multiplex PCR, and TCRdb holds only the in-frame ones, with some missing. The repertoire has 20,000 or so clones, approximately 79% of them found once; the top ten carry over 8%. Specimen: ileum tissue, collected roughly 21 days after intestinal transplant. The origin of this receptor is a human patient who received an intestinal transplant, so some T cells may come from the graft donor. This chain connects TRBV2 to TRBJ1-2; D is uncertain. The CDR3 DNA reads TGTGCCAGCAGTGATCTGGGCCCCATAACGACCTATGGCTACACCTTC. Its translation is CASSDLGPITTYGYTF.